A selection of T cell receptor beta chains follows, all from one sample in a study of vaccination and CD4 T cells after COVID-19. A single record per CDR3 protein comes from TCRdb applying MiXCR to the PCR reads. The table records 12,000 to 15,000 distinct CDR3 sequences, roughly 39% of them present only once. Their antigens are not known. Input material: CD4+ T cells from blood, cultured in vitro. These receptors were taken from a human donor who had recovered from COVID-19. Each CDR3 is given with its conserved first and last residue. D genes are given only for firm matches. Expanded clones get a size class; other rows say once, few or many, or leave the size out.

clone size: NA; J gene: TRBJ2-3; V gene: TRBV7-5; D gene: NA; CDR3 protein: CISVSESKEGGSPDTQYF; CDR3 DNA: NA
clone size: NA; J gene: TRBJ2-1; V gene: TRBV7-9; D gene: NA; CDR3 protein: CASGLGAFELIGGEQFF; CDR3 DNA: TGTGCCAGCGGCTTGGGTGCTTTCGAGCTTATAGGCGGTGAGCAGTTCTTC
clone size: few; J gene: TRBJ1-6; V gene: TRBV30; D gene: TRBD1; CDR3 protein: CAWSGDRIGSPLHF; CDR3 DNA: TGTGCCTGGAGCGGGGACAGGATCGGCTCACCCCTCCACTTT
clone size: NA; J gene: TRBJ1-1; V gene: TRBV9; D gene: NA; CDR3 protein: CASSAGRNTEAFF; CDR3 DNA: TGTGCCAGCAGCGCCGGACGGAACACTGAAGCTTTCTTT
clone size: NA; J gene: TRBJ2-1; V gene: TRBV24-1; D gene: TRBD1; CDR3 protein: CATSGGTGENYNEQFF; CDR3 DNA: TGTGCCACCAGTGGGGGTACAGGGGAGAACTACAATGAGCAGTTCTTC
clone size: few; J gene: TRBJ1-6; V gene: TRBV7-2; D gene: TRBD1; CDR3 protein: CASSWTGYNSPLHF; CDR3 DNA: TGTGCCAGCAGCTGGACAGGGTATAATTCACCCCTCCACTTT
clone size: NA; J gene: TRBJ2-5; V gene: TRBV5-4; D gene: TRBD1; CDR3 protein: CASSSPDRGRETQYF; CDR3 DNA: TGTGCCAGCAGCTCGCCGGACAGGGGAAGAGAGACCCAGTACTTC
clone size: NA; J gene: TRBJ1-1; V gene: TRBV10-3; D gene: NA; CDR3 protein: CAISVGPDTEAFF; CDR3 DNA: TGTGCCATCAGTGTCGGCCCCGACACTGAAGCTTTCTTT
clone size: NA; J gene: TRBJ2-2; V gene: TRBV12-3/TRBV12-4; D gene: NA; CDR3 protein: CASRRDITGELFF; CDR3 DNA: TGTGCCAGCAGGCGTGACATCACCGGGGAGCTGTTTTTT
clone size: NA; J gene: TRBJ2-3; V gene: TRBV18; D gene: NA; CDR3 protein: CASSPPSTDTQYF; CDR3 DNA: TGTGCCAGCTCTCCTCCGAGCACAGATACGCAGTATTTT
clone size: few; J gene: TRBJ1-5; V gene: TRBV19; D gene: NA; CDR3 protein: CASSSRNQPQHF; CDR3 DNA: TGTGCCAGTAGTAGTCGTAACCAGCCCCAGCATTTT
clone size: NA; J gene: TRBJ1-1; V gene: TRBV12-5; D gene: NA; CDR3 protein: CASGLWGGGNTEAFF; CDR3 DNA: TGTGCTAGTGGTTTGTGGGGCGGCGGGAACACTGAAGCTTTCTTT
clone size: NA; J gene: TRBJ2-5; V gene: TRBV11-3; D gene: NA; CDR3 protein: CASSLSVGVPQETQYF; CDR3 DNA: TGTGCCAGCAGCCTCTCCGTAGGGGTCCCCCAAGAGACCCAGTACTTC
clone size: NA; J gene: TRBJ1-1; V gene: TRBV18; D gene: TRBD1; CDR3 protein: CASSRQGVRVAFF; CDR3 DNA: TGTGCCAGCTCCCGGCAGGGGGTGAGGGTAGCTTTCTTT
clone size: NA; J gene: TRBJ1-3; V gene: TRBV19; D gene: NA; CDR3 protein: CASSIGALSGNTIYF; CDR3 DNA: TGTGCCAGTAGTATCGGGGCTCTCTCTGGAAACACCATATATTTT
clone size: few; J gene: TRBJ1-2; V gene: TRBV15; D gene: NA; CDR3 protein: CATSRDRSPGGHGYTF; CDR3 DNA: TGTGCCACCAGCAGAGATCGTTCACCCGGCGGGCATGGCTACACCTTC
clone size: few; J gene: TRBJ1-1; V gene: TRBV6-1; D gene: NA; CDR3 protein: CASWRSRRNTEAFF; CDR3 DNA: TGTGCCAGTTGGCGAAGCAGGCGGAACACTGAAGCTTTCTTT
clone size: NA; J gene: TRBJ1-1; V gene: TRBV19; D gene: NA; CDR3 protein: CASSRKVNTEAFF; CDR3 DNA: TGTGCCAGTAGTAGGAAAGTTAACACTGAAGCTTTCTTT
clone size: NA; J gene: TRBJ1-3; V gene: TRBV7-9; D gene: NA; CDR3 protein: CASSLVSGGRRDSGNTIYF; CDR3 DNA: TGTGCCAGCAGCTTAGTTTCCGGAGGTCGAAGAGACTCTGGAAACACCATATATTTT
clone size: few; J gene: TRBJ1-5; V gene: TRBV27; D gene: TRBD1; CDR3 protein: CATWRGDRGRVDQPQHF; CDR3 DNA: TGTGCCACCTGGCGCGGGGACAGGGGGCGAGTAGATCAGCCCCAGCATTTT
clone size: few; J gene: TRBJ2-7; V gene: TRBV6-1; D gene: TRBD2; CDR3 protein: CAASRAGAYEQYF; CDR3 DNA: TGTGCCGCCAGCAGGGCGGGGGCCTACGAGCAGTACTTC
clone size: few; J gene: TRBJ2-3; V gene: TRBV10-3; D gene: TRBD2; CDR3 protein: CAISGGADTQYF; CDR3 DNA: TGTGCCATCAGCGGGGGGGCCGATACGCAGTATTTT
clone size: few; J gene: TRBJ2-4; V gene: TRBV19; D gene: NA; CDR3 protein: CASSIDMRPGPTTLAKNIQYF; CDR3 DNA: TGTGCCAGTAGTATAGATATGAGGCCGGGGCCAACCACTTTAGCCAAAAACATTCAGTACTTC
clone size: few; J gene: TRBJ1-2; V gene: TRBV6-5; D gene: NA; CDR3 protein: CASSYAGGGSPNYGYTF; CDR3 DNA: TGTGCCAGCAGTTACGCGGGCGGCGGGTCTCCTAACTATGGCTACACCTTC
clone size: NA; J gene: TRBJ2-7; V gene: TRBV10-3; D gene: TRBD2; CDR3 protein: CAISAGTSGGQSYEQYF; CDR3 DNA: TGTGCCATCAGCGCCGGGACTAGCGGGGGACAATCCTACGAGCAGTACTTC
clone size: few; J gene: TRBJ2-5; V gene: TRBV11-3; D gene: NA; CDR3 protein: CASSLGQYPKEETQYF; CDR3 DNA: TGTGCCAGCAGCTTAGGCCAATATCCCAAGGAGGAGACCCAGTACTTC
clone size: few; J gene: TRBJ2-3; V gene: TRBV7-2; D gene: TRBD2; CDR3 protein: CASSFAGDSTDTQYF; CDR3 DNA: TGTGCCAGCAGCTTCGCGGGGGATAGCACAGATACGCAGTATTTT
clone size: few; J gene: TRBJ1-2; V gene: TRBV4-1; D gene: TRBD1; CDR3 protein: CASSQVYRGDGYTF; CDR3 DNA: TGCGCCAGCAGCCAAGTTTACAGGGGCGATGGCTACACCTTC
clone size: NA; J gene: TRBJ2-5; V gene: TRBV7-2; D gene: NA; CDR3 protein: CASSPRRLGETQYF; CDR3 DNA: TGTGCCAGCAGCCCCCGGCGGCTAGGCGAGACCCAGTACTTC
clone size: few; J gene: TRBJ2-2; V gene: TRBV7-8; D gene: TRBD2; CDR3 protein: CASSPYSGGNTGELFF; CDR3 DNA: TGTGCCAGCAGCCCATATAGCGGGGGGAACACCGGGGAGCTGTTTTTT
clone size: NA; J gene: TRBJ2-2; V gene: TRBV7-6; D gene: NA; CDR3 protein: CASSSLVGGPGELFF; CDR3 DNA: TGTGCCAGCAGTTCCCTGGTGGGGGGACCCGGGGAGCTGTTTTTT
clone size: NA; J gene: TRBJ2-5; V gene: TRBV6-5; D gene: NA; CDR3 protein: CASSSYREGETQYF; CDR3 DNA: TGTGCCAGCAGTTCCTACAGGGAGGGAGAGACCCAGTACTTC
clone size: NA; J gene: TRBJ2-7; V gene: TRBV18; D gene: NA; CDR3 protein: CASSPKDRPYEQYF; CDR3 DNA: TGTGCCAGCTCTCCCAAAGACAGGCCTTACGAGCAGTACTTC
clone size: NA; J gene: TRBJ2-7; V gene: TRBV6-1; D gene: NA; CDR3 protein: CASTPGPMDEQYF; CDR3 DNA: TGTGCCAGCACCCCGGGGCCGATGGACGAGCAGTACTTC
clone size: NA; J gene: TRBJ1-1; V gene: TRBV6-1; D gene: TRBD1; CDR3 protein: CASSHTTGGLGGMNTEAFF; CDR3 DNA: TGTGCCAGCAGTCATACGACAGGGGGCTTGGGGGGTATGAACACTGAAGCTTTCTTT
clone size: NA; J gene: TRBJ1-6; V gene: TRBV19; D gene: NA; CDR3 protein: CASSIGGVRDSPLHF; CDR3 DNA: TGTGCCAGTAGTATAGGAGGGGTCAGGGATTCACCCCTCCACTTT
clone size: few; J gene: TRBJ1-1; V gene: TRBV11-3; D gene: NA; CDR3 protein: CASSPRGGSRRTEAFF; CDR3 DNA: TGTGCCAGCAGTCCGCGGGGGGGCTCCCGGAGAACTGAAGCTTTCTTT
clone size: NA; J gene: TRBJ2-1; V gene: TRBV12-5; D gene: TRBD2; CDR3 protein: CASGSGLAGAEQFF; CDR3 DNA: TGTGCTAGTGGTTCAGGACTAGCGGGGGCTGAGCAGTTCTTC
clone size: NA; J gene: TRBJ1-4; V gene: TRBV6-5; D gene: NA; CDR3 protein: CASSSRLTQGLNEKLFF; CDR3 DNA: TGTGCCAGCAGTTCCAGACTCACCCAGGGATTAAATGAAAAACTGTTTTTT
clone size: few; J gene: TRBJ1-2; V gene: TRBV29-1; D gene: NA; CDR3 protein: CSVESRVGHYGYTF; CDR3 DNA: TGCAGCGTTGAATCACGGGTGGGGCACTATGGCTACACCTTC
clone size: NA; J gene: TRBJ2-5; V gene: TRBV20-1; D gene: TRBD1; CDR3 protein: CSATRSGTGKTQYF; CDR3 DNA: TGCAGTGCTACCCGTTCCGGGACAGGGAAGACCCAGTACTTC
clone size: few; J gene: TRBJ1-2; V gene: TRBV6-1; D gene: NA; CDR3 protein: CASSERLVGATGYTF; CDR3 DNA: TGTGCCAGCAGTGAAAGGCTGGTGGGGGCTACTGGCTACACCTTC
clone size: NA; J gene: TRBJ1-4; V gene: TRBV28; D gene: NA; CDR3 protein: CASSLVTGAREKLFF; CDR3 DNA: TGTGCCAGCAGTTTAGTTACCGGGGCGAGAGAAAAACTGTTTTTT
clone size: NA; J gene: TRBJ1-6; V gene: TRBV4-1; D gene: NA; CDR3 protein: CASSQGPRSYNSPLHF; CDR3 DNA: TGCGCCAGCAGCCAAGGGCCCAGGTCCTATAATTCACCCCTCCACTTT
clone size: NA; J gene: TRBJ1-2; V gene: TRBV6-5; D gene: NA; CDR3 protein: CASSYIGRGGGYTF; CDR3 DNA: TGTGCCAGCAGTTACATCGGGCGGGGCGGAGGCTACACCTTC
clone size: NA; J gene: TRBJ1-1; V gene: TRBV10-3; D gene: TRBD1; CDR3 protein: CAISEAEQGVSEAFF; CDR3 DNA: TGTGCCATCAGTGAGGCGGAACAGGGGGTCTCTGAAGCTTTCTTT